This passage covers 21 T cell receptor beta chains from one sample sequenced in a study of blood T cell repertoires in COVID-19. The table came from immunoSEQ multiplex PCR; TCRdb's copy has only in-frame clones and leaves some out. The sample has more than 250,000 clones; approximately 86% are singletons. The sample consisted of PBMCs or T cells enriched from blood (not recorded which). The receptor set was obtained from a young woman who had recovered from COVID-19.

This sequence joins TRBV19 and TRBJ1-2, with a weak D call TRBD1 (5 bases). The V end lost 4 bases, the J end lost 2 bases, and 14 bases lay between the germline ends. The V gene's germline CDR1 is LNHDA and CDR2 SQIVND (reference sequence). This CDR3 is 15 amino acids long. The CDR3 nucleotides read TGTGCCAGTAGTAACCCGGGGACTGTCAACTATGGCTACACCTTC. It is translated as CASSNPGTVNYGYTF.

The rearrangement uses TRBV7-6 and TRBJ2-1, with TRBD2 matching over 7 bases. V gave up 3 bases and J gave up 0 bases; unmatched junction bases: 8. The germline CDR1 and CDR2 sequences are SGHVS and FNYEAQ. The CDR3 has 17 amino acids. The CDR3 here is CASSFYQSGISYNEQFF. The CDR3 coding sequence is TGTGCCAGCAGCTTCTACCAAAGCGGGATCTCCTACAATGAGCAGTTCTTC.

CDR3 bases: TGCGCCAGCAGCCAAGAATCGGCCAGGAATAATTCACCCCTCCACTTT. It yields the protein CASSQESARNNSPLHF. This chain joins TRBV4-1 and TRBJ1-6; no clear D gene. CDR1 MGHRA and CDR2 YSYEKL come from the germline V gene. This CDR3 has 16 residues. The V end lost 0 bases, the J end lost 5 bases, and 11 bases lay between the germline ends.

For the CDR3, the DNA is TGTGCCAGTAGAAAGGGACAGCGCAACTATGGCTACACCTTC. This translates into CASRKGQRNYGYTF. This chain connects TRBV19 to TRBJ1-2; 7 positions agree with TRBD1. Germline V gives CDR1 LNHDA, CDR2 SQIVND (reference sequence). This CDR3 has 14 residues. After removal of 6 bases from V and 2 bases from J, the junction contained 6 bases not matched to a gene.

The chain recombines TRBV6-2 or TRBV6-3 with TRBJ2-7; 9 positions match TRBD2. CDR3 size: 15 residues. Germline V CDR1 and CDR2: MNHEY, SVGEGT. Unmatched junction bases numbered 6, after V lost 5 bases and J lost 1 base. The chain's CDR3 is CASSSGLARSYEQYF. The CDR3 bases are TGTGCCAGCAGTAGCGGACTAGCGAGGTCCTACGAGCAGTACTTC.

Here the CDR3 DNA reads TGTGCCAGCAGTTCCCAGGGTAGCAATCAGCCCCAGCATTTT. The encoded protein is CASSSQGSNQPQHF. The rearrangement links TRBV6-5 to TRBJ1-5; TRBD1 might be the D (5 bases). CDR1 is MNHEY, CDR2 SVGAGI, per germline. CDR3 length: 14 residues. Between the trimmed V and J ends, which lost 4 bases and 0 bases, there was a span of 7 bases.

The chain employs TRBV28 and TRBJ2-1; 10 nucleotides match TRBD2. The germline V gene has CDR1 MDHEN and CDR2 SYDVKM. The CDR3 contains 16 residues. With 5 bases clipped from V and 4 bases from J, the junction kept 8 bases outside the gene matches. The CDR3 spells CASSGEREGRYNEQFF. In nucleotides, the CDR3 is TGTGCCAGCAGTGGAGAGCGGGAGGGCCGATACAATGAGCAGTTCTTC.

The rearrangement uses TRBV11-2 and TRBJ2-1, with 8 bases fitting TRBD1. V was pared by 7 bases and J by 3 bases, with 8 bases of the junction left unmatched. CDR3 length: 15 residues. Germline V gene data show CDR1 as SGHAT and CDR2 as FQNNGV. This CDR3 reads CASTKEGQDYNEQFF. The CDR3 DNA sequence: TGTGCCAGCACCAAAGAGGGACAGGACTACAATGAGCAGTTCTTC.

The chain joins TRBV3-1 (or the pseudogene TRBV3-2) to TRBJ1-2, with 7 bases fitting TRBD1. V shed 3 bases, J shed 10 bases, and the junction held 5 bases outside the gene matches. This CDR3 spans 12 amino acids. CDR1 and CDR2 from the germline V gene are LGHDT and YNNKEL (reference sequence). This chain's CDR3 is CASSQEGTAYTF. The CDR3 DNA follows: TGTGCCAGCAGCCAGGAAGGGACAGCCTACACCTTC.

The chain carries TRBV18 and TRBJ1-2; 8 bases fit TRBD1. The CDR3 is 16 residues long. Germline lookup yields CDR1 KGHSH and CDR2 LQKENI. The junction had 11 bases not matched to a gene; V was cut back by 4 bases and J by 4 bases. This CDR3 is CASSLDLTGTGYGYTF. Here the CDR3 DNA reads TGTGCCAGCTCACTAGACTTGACCGGGACAGGCTATGGCTACACCTTC.

The chain couples TRBV6-5 to TRBJ2-1; 7 bases are a match to TRBD2. The CDR3 spans 16 residues. CDR1 is MNHEY and CDR2 is SVGAGI in the germline V gene. The J segment lost 1 base and the V segment lost 0 bases, leaving 3 bases of the junction unmatched. The CDR3 bases are TGTGCCAGCAGTTACTCAGGCGGGGGTTCCTACAATGAGCAGTTCTTC. Its translation: CASSYSGGGSYNEQFF.

This rearrangement joins TRBV6-5 to TRBJ2-7, with 8 bases aligning to TRBD1. Looked up from germline, CDR1 is MNHEY and CDR2 is SVGAGI. The V segment lost 0 bases and the J segment 2 bases; nucleotides outside the gene matches: 3. This CDR3 spans 15 amino acids. CDR3 in DNA: TGTGCCAGCAGTTACTCGACAGGGGCTCCCTACGAGCAGTACTTC. Protein product: CASSYSTGAPYEQYF.

The rearrangement links TRBV7-3 to TRBJ2-1, with TRBD2 as a possible D gene (6 bases). The V end was cut by 0 bases, the J end by 6 bases, with 18 bases between. Germline lookup yields CDR1 SGHTA and CDR2 FQGTGA. The CDR3 loop spans 17 amino acids. CDR3: CASSLTKLGSVRNEQFF. CDR3 coding DNA: TGTGCCAGCAGCTTAACGAAACTCGGGAGTGTGCGCAATGAGCAGTTCTTC.

The V gene is TRBV19, the J gene TRBJ1-1; no definite D call. Germline V gives CDR1 LNHDA, CDR2 SQIVND (reference sequence). CDR3 length: 12 amino acids. Deletions cut 7 bases from V and 1 base from J, with 7 bases between. The CDR3 DNA reads TGTGCCAGTAACGAGAGGAACACTGAAGCTTTCTTT. This encodes CASNERNTEAFF.

The gene calls are TRBV15 and TRBJ2-2, with 9 bases identical to TRBD2. V was clipped by 5 bases and J by 3 bases; unmatched bases: 10. Germline V gene sequence: CDR1 LNHNV, CDR2 YYDKDF (reference sequence). The CDR3 is 17 amino acids. The CDR3 DNA follows: TGTGCCACCAGCTCCCTGGGGGTAGCGGGAGACACCGGGGAGCTGTTTTTT. It translates to CATSSLGVAGDTGELFF.

This chain connects TRBV7-6 to TRBJ2-2; 8 nucleotides align to TRBD2. The CDR3 loop spans 16 amino acids. The J segment lost 4 bases and the V segment lost 5 bases, leaving 9 bases of the junction unmatched. Germline CDR1 reads SGHVS; CDR2 reads FNYEAQ. CDR3 amino acids: CASSQGAGGSTGELFF. The CDR3 nucleotides read TGTGCCAGCAGCCAAGGGGCGGGGGGTTCCACCGGGGAGCTGTTTTTT.

About this clone itself: Other nucleotide sequences from this sample produce the same CDR3. V usage is TRBV9 and J usage is TRBJ1-2, with D possibly TRBD1 on 5 matching bases. Germline values: CDR1 SGDLS, CDR2 YYNGEE. This CDR3 has 15 amino acids. The V and J ends lost 0 bases and 0 bases respectively, with 9 bases between them. CDR3 region: CASSVGTGANYGYTF. Written as DNA, the CDR3 is TGTGCCAGCAGCGTAGGAACAGGCGCTAACTATGGCTACACCTTC.

The chain has TRBV15 and TRBJ2-7; maybe TRBD2 (5 bases). Germline V lookup: CDR1 LNHNV, CDR2 YYDKDF (reference sequence). V lost 9 bases, J lost 0 bases, and 12 bases lay in between. The CDR3 totals 13 residues. The CDR3 reads CATADGGSYEQYF. As DNA, the CDR3 is TGTGCCACAGCGGACGGTGGCTCCTACGAGCAGTACTTC.

This clone was observed once. This chain uses TRBV2 with TRBJ1-4; D is undetermined. The CDR3 covers 14 residues. With 6 bases removed from V and 4 bases from J, the gap between germline ends came to 12 bases. Germline CDR1 is SNHLY and CDR2 is FYNNEI. In nucleotides, the CDR3 is TGTGCCAGCAGCAGGCCGGGGATTAATGAAAAACTGTTTTTT. This encodes CASSRPGINEKLFF.

This clone was found once. The CDR3 loop reads CASSFGPVEPQHF. In DNA form, the CDR3 reads TGTGCCAGCAGTTTTGGTCCAGTTGAGCCCCAGCATTTT. The chain combines TRBV27 with TRBJ1-5; D gene unclear. This CDR3 region has 13 residues. CDR1 is MNHEY, CDR2 SMNVEV, per germline (reference sequence). Between the trimmed V and J ends, which lost 3 bases and 8 bases, there was a span of 11 bases.

The chain has TRBV12-3 or TRBV12-4 and TRBJ1-3; D is uncertain. With 4 bases removed from V and 4 bases from J, the gap between germline ends came to 8 bases. The CDR3 spans 13 residues. DNA for the CDR3: TGTGCCAGCAGTTCGAGATTCGGAAACACCATATATTTT. Its translation: CASSSRFGNTIYF.